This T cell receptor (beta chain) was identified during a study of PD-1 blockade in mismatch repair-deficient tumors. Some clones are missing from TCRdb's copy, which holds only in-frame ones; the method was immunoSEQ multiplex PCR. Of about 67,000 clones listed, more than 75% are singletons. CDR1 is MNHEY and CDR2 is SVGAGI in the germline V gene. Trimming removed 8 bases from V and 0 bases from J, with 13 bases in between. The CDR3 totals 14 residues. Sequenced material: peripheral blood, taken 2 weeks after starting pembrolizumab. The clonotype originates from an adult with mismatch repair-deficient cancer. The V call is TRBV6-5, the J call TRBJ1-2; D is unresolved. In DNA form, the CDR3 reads TGTGCCAGCCGCCCACGGATAACTAACTATGGCTACACCTTC. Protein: CASRPRITNYGYTF.